The next 20 T cell receptor beta chains were all read from a single sample in a study of blood T cell repertoires in COVID-19. Repertoires were generated with immunoSEQ multiplex PCR, while TCRdb's copy carries only in-frame clones and drops some. The table records roughly 670,000 clones, about 87% of them present only once. The sample was peripheral blood. The receptors were gathered from a woman between 18 and 29 years old with acute or convalescent COVID-19.

V is TRBV23-1 and J is TRBJ1-6, with D tentatively TRBD1 (6 bases). TRBV23-1 falls under the ORF class, with uncertain function. V dropped 0 bases and J dropped 5 bases, with 20 bases sitting between them. This CDR3 comprises 19 residues. Here the CDR3 reads CASSQSNQGTKPDNSPLHF. The CDR3 nucleotides read TGCGCCAGCAGTCAATCGAACCAGGGGACAAAACCCGATAATTCACCCCTCCACTTT.

On this clone itself: An end of the junction differs from the germline gene, which may be a read error. The rearrangement links TRBV6-1 to TRBJ2-3, with 9 bases fitting TRBD2. The germline V gene encodes CDR1 MNHNS and CDR2 SASEGT. The CDR3 has 14 amino acids. CDR3 protein: CASGESGGSDTQYF. The CDR3 bases are TGTGCCAGCGGTGAGAGCGGGGGGTCAGATACGCAGTATTTT.

The J gene is TRBJ2-2, the V gene TRBV29-1, with 8 nucleotides matching TRBD1. The CDR3 is 17 amino acids. Germline values: CDR1 SQVTM, CDR2 ANQGSEA. V lost 4 bases, J lost 2 bases, and 12 bases stayed unmatched. Here the CDR3 DNA reads TGCAGCGTTGCCCGACAGGGGACCCTAATCAACACCGGGGAGCTGTTTTTT. This codes for CSVARQGTLINTGELFF.

The chain is built from TRBV6-4 and TRBJ1-2, with a weak D call TRBD1 (6 bases). The CDR3 extends over 14 amino acids. Trimming shortened V by 2 bases and J by 5 bases, and 12 bases separated the two germline ends. Germline V gene lookup returns CDR1 MRHNA and CDR2 SNTAGT. The CDR3: CASSDSEGVYGYTF. As DNA, the CDR3 is TGTGCCAGCAGTGACAGTGAGGGGGTTTATGGCTACACCTTC.

The rearrangement links TRBV4-1 to TRBJ2-1; D is undetermined. Germline-derived CDR1 and CDR2 are MGHRA and YSYEKL. There are 14 residues in the CDR3. V was trimmed by 4 bases and J by 2 bases, leaving 9 bases between them. In DNA, the CDR3 is TGCGCCAGCAGCCCCCAGTTCACCTACAATGAGCAGTTCTTC. Translation gives CASSPQFTYNEQFF.

Note on this clone: Here the CDR3 omits its conserved ending phenylalanine or tryptophan, so a read error is the likely source. It is unclear where the CDR3 begins or ends on the DNA, so no DNA is shown, and the CDR3 is as TCRdb lists it. The chain recombines TRBV3-1 (or the pseudogene TRBV3-2) with TRBJ2-7; no check of the table's D call, TRBD2, against the DNA was made. From germline, CDR1 is LGHDT and CDR2 YNNKEL (reference sequence). The CDR3 sequence runs 10 residues, both termini included. The CDR3 spells CASSHHAASL.

This clone was detected only once. The chain employs TRBV5-1 and TRBJ1-3; tentative D call: TRBD1 (5 bases). CDR3 length: 15 residues. CDR1 and CDR2 from the germline V gene are SGHRS and YFSETQ. Trimming cost V 3 bases and J 2 bases, with 12 bases left between them. The CDR3 spells CASSSGTGAGNTIYF. As DNA, the CDR3 is TGCGCCAGCAGCTCCGGGACGGGGGCTGGAAACACCATATATTTT. Combining the CDR3 with reference TRBV5-1 and TRBJ1-3 gives the whole variable domain KAGVTQTPRYLIKTRGQQVTLSCSPISGHRSVSWYQQTPGQGLQFLFEYFSETQRNKGNFPGRFSGRQFSNSRSEMNVSTLELGDSALYLCASSSGTGAGNTIYFGEGSWLTVV.

V is TRBV24-1 and J is TRBJ1-1; D call uncertain. CDR3 length: 13 residues. Germline-derived CDR1 and CDR2 are KGHDR and SFDVKD. V shed 5 bases and J shed 1 base, with 7 bases lying between them. The CDR3 DNA is TGTGCCACCAGTGTACGGGAGAACACTGAAGCTTTCTTT. It encodes CATSVRENTEAFF.

The J gene is TRBJ2-3, the V gene TRBV5-1; D remains ambiguous. CDR3 length: 15 residues. Trimming left V 7 bases short and J 5 bases short, with 20 bases between. Germline loops: CDR1 SGHRS, CDR2 YFSETQ. The CDR3 sequence is CASCLTYADVDTQYF. The DNA for the CDR3 is TGCGCCAGCTGCCTCACTTATGCCGATGTAGATACGCAGTATTTT.

The J gene is TRBJ2-3, the V gene TRBV19, with D tentatively TRBD2 (5 bases). The V gene's germline CDR1 is LNHDA and CDR2 SQIVND (reference sequence). V was clipped by 3 bases and J by 2 bases, with 12 bases between them. This CDR3 has 15 amino acids. DNA of the CDR3: TGTGCCAGTAGTATTGGAGGCGGCCACACAGATACGCAGTATTTT. Its protein is CASSIGGGHTDTQYF. The variable domain in full, completed from reference TRBV19 and TRBJ2-3, reads DGGITQSPKYLFRKEGQNVTLSCEQNLNHDAMYWYRQDPGQGLRLIYYSQIVNDFQKGDIAEGYSVSREKKESFPLTVTSAQKNPTAFYLCASSIGGGHTDTQYFGPGTRLTVL.

This chain links TRBV3-1 (or the pseudogene TRBV3-2) with TRBJ2-5; D might be TRBD1 (6 bases). Per the germline V gene, CDR1 is LGHDT and CDR2 is YNNKEL (reference sequence). The V gene lost 0 bases and the J gene lost 1 base, with 9 bases spanning the gap. This CDR3 contains 15 residues. The CDR3 DNA reads TGTGCCAGCAGCCAAGATCTGGGGGCCCAAGAGACCCAGTACTTC. As protein: CASSQDLGAQETQYF.

J is TRBJ1-1 and V is TRBV13; D ambiguous. Germline V gene data show CDR1 as PRHDT and CDR2 as FYEKMQ (reference sequence). The CDR3 is 13 amino acids. Trimming shortened V by 8 bases and J by 2 bases, and 12 bases separated the two germline ends. The CDR3 loop is CASSSGSNTEAFF. In DNA form, the CDR3 reads TGTGCCAGCTCCTCGGGGTCAAACACTGAAGCTTTCTTT.

The J gene is TRBJ2-3, the V gene TRBV9, with 11 bases that match TRBD2. This CDR3 contains 18 residues. Germline assignment: CDR1 SGDLS and CDR2 YYNGEE. With V trimmed by 0 bases and J by 3 bases, 9 bases remained unmatched. DNA of the CDR3: TGTGCCAGCAGCGTAGAGGGGTCTAGCGGGGGGTGGACAGATACGCAGTATTTT. It codes for CASSVEGSSGGWTDTQYF. The full variable domain, with the rest looked up from reference TRBV9 and TRBJ2-3, is DSGVTQTPKHLITATGQRVTLRCSPRSGDLSVYWYQQSLDQGLQFLIQYYNGEERAKGNILERFSAQQFPDLHSELNLSSLELGDSALYFCASSVEGSSGGWTDTQYFGPGTRLTVL.

The chain recombines TRBV5-6 with TRBJ2-7; 8 positions agree with TRBD1. Germline CDR1 is SGHDT and CDR2 is YYEEEE. V lost 0 bases and J lost 3; bases outside the gene matches: 5. The CDR3 has 15 amino acids. CDR3 bases: TGTGCCAGCAGCTTGGCCCTAACAGGGGGCTACGAGCAGTACTTC. Translated: CASSLALTGGYEQYF.

This chain uses TRBV9 with TRBJ2-7, with D possibly matching TRBD2 (5 bases). V gave up 3 bases and J gave up 5 bases, with 18 bases separating them. CDR1 SGDLS and CDR2 YYNGEE come from the germline V gene. The CDR3 loop spans 15 amino acids. CDR3 coding DNA: TGTGCCAGCAGCGCCCCCGGGAATAAAGAAGACGAGCAGTACTTC. Its protein is CASSAPGNKEDEQYF.

This clone was detected only once. The V call is TRBV6-1, the J call TRBJ1-5; 9 bases are shared with TRBD1. Trimming removed 2 bases from V and 6 bases from J; junction bases left unmatched: 8. The germline V gene has CDR1 MNHNS and CDR2 SASEGT. The CDR3 consists of 16 residues. The DNA of the CDR3 is TGTGCCAGCAGTGAACGGGACAGGGTTTCTGGTCAGCCCCAGCATTTT. Amino acids: CASSERDRVSGQPQHF.

This chain joins TRBV2 and TRBJ1-4, with 7 bases fitting TRBD1. V shed 6 bases, J shed 4 bases, and the junction held 11 bases outside the gene matches. The CDR3 loop spans 16 amino acids. CDR1 is SNHLY and CDR2 is FYNNEI in the germline V gene. The CDR3 coding sequence is TGTGCCAGCAGCAAAACTTATACAGGGGTTAATGAAAAACTGTTTTTT. Translating gives CASSKTYTGVNEKLFF. Together with reference TRBV2 and TRBJ1-4, the CDR3 gives the full variable domain: EPEVTQTPSHQVTQMGQEVILRCVPISNHLYFYWYRQILGQKVEFLVSFYNNEISEKSEIFDDQFSVERPDGSNFTLKIRSTKLEDSAMYFCASSKTYTGVNEKLFFGSGTQLSVL.

The chain combines TRBV10-3 with TRBJ2-1; TRBD2 is a possible D gene (5 bases). This CDR3 comprises 15 residues. Trimming took off 10 bases at V and 0 bases at J, with 16 bases between the two ends. Germline V lookup: CDR1 ENHRY, CDR2 SYGVKD. This CDR3 is CATAARVSSYNEQFF. The CDR3 bases are TGTGCCACCGCGGCGAGGGTAAGCTCCTACAATGAGCAGTTCTTC.

CDR3 nucleotide sequence: TGTGCCAGAAACAGACCTCGGGACAAAATCCATTCCTATAGCAATCAGCCCCAGCATTTT. It encodes CARNRPRDKIHSYSNQPQHF. J is TRBJ1-5 and V is TRBV5-3; D possibly corresponds to TRBD1 (6 bases). TRBV5-3 is known as an ORF, though its function is uncertain. The V and J ends lost 6 bases and 0 bases respectively, with 28 bases between them. There are 20 residues in the CDR3.

The chain couples TRBV24-1 to TRBJ2-1; D not resolved. V was pared by 0 bases and J by 4 bases, with 9 bases between. The germline gives CDR1 KGHDR, CDR2 SFDVKD. The CDR3 runs 15 residues. CDR3 loop: CATSDLQSDYNEQFF. In DNA, the CDR3 is TGTGCCACCAGTGATTTGCAATCAGATTACAATGAGCAGTTCTTC.